The entry that follows covers one T cell receptor (beta chain) sequence. Its antigen is unidentified. V shed 6 bases, J shed 5 bases, and the junction held 3 bases outside the gene matches. The CDR3 spans 13 residues. Looked up from germline, CDR1 is LNHDA and CDR2 is SQIVND (reference sequence). The source of the sample is a study of T cell responses to AZD1222 COVID-19 vaccine. Broader study findings: Baseline seropositives among AZD1222 recipients totaled only five to seven. Across spike, vaccine-associated CD4 TCRs were found, dominant at 160-218 and 743-854. Repertoires were obtained only post-peak T cell response. Donors skewed white British and female; clonal diversity was possibly underestimated.

Only in-frame clones appear in the TCRdb table, and some are missing; sequencing was by immunoSEQ multiplex PCR. The sample contains more than 120,000 clones, roughly 89% of which appear only once. The starting material was peripheral blood, obtained 28 days after the second AZD1222 dose. The V call is TRBV19, the J call TRBJ2-5, with 10 bases lining up with TRBD1. The receptor was isolated from an adult who received the AZD1222 COVID-19 vaccine. CDR3: CASRVTGGETQYF. In DNA form, the CDR3 reads TGTGCCAGTAGAGTGACAGGGGGCGAGACCCAGTACTTC.